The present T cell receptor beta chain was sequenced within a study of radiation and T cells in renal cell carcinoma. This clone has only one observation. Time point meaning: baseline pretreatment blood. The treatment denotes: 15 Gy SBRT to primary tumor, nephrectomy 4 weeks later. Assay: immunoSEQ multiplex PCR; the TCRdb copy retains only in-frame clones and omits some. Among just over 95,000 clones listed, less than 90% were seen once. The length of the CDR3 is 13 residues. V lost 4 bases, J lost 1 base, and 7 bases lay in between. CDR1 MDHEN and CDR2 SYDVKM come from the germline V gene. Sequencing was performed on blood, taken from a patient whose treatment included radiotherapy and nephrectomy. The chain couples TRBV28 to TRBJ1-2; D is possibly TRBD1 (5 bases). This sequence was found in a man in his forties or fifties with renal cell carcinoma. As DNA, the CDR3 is TGTGCCAGCAGTTCAGGGCGTAACTATGGCTACACCTTC. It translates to CASSSGRNYGYTF.